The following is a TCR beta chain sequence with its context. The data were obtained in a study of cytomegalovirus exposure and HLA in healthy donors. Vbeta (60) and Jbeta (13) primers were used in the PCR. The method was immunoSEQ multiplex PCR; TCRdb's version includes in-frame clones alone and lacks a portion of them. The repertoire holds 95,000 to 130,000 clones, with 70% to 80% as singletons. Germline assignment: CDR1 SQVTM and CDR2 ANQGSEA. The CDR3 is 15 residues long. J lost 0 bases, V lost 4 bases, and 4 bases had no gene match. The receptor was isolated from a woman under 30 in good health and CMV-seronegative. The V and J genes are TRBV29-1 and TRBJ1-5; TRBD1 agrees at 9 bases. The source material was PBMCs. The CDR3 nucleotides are TGCAGCGTTGTCGAGGACAGGGGTAGCAATCAGCCCCAGCATTTT. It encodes CSVVEDRGSNQPQHF.